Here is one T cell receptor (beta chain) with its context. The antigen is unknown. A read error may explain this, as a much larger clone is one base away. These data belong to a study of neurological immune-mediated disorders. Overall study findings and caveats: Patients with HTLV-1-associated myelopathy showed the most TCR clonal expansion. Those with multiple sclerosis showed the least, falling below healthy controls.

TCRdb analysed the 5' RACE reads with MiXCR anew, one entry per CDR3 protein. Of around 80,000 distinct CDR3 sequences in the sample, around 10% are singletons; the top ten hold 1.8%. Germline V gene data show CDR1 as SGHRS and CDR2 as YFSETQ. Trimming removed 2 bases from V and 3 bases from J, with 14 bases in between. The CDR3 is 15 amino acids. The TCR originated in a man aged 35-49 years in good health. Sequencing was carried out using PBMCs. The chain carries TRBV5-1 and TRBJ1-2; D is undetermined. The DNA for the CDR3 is TGCGCCAGCAGCTTAGGGCCGGGAAAATACTATGGCTACACCTTC. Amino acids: CASSLGPGKYYGYTF. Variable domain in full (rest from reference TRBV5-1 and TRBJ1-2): KAGVTQTPRYLIKTRGQQVTLSCSPISGHRSVSWYQQTPGQGLQFLFEYFSETQRNKGNFPGRFSGRQFSNSRSEMNVSTLELGDSALYLCASSLGPGKYYGYTFGSGTRLTVV.